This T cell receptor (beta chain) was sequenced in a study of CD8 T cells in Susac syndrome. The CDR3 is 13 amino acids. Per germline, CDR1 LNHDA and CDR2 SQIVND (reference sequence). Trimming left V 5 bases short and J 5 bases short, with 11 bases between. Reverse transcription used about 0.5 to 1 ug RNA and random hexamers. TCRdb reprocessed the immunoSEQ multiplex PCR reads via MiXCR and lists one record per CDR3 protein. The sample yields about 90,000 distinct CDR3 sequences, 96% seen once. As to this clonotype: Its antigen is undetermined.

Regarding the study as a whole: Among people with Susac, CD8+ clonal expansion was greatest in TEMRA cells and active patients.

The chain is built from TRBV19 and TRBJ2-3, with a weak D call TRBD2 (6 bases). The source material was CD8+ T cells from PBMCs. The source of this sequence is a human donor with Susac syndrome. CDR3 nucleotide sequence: TGTGCCAGTAGTTACCAGGGAGGAGATACGCAGTATTTT. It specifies CASSYQGGDTQYF.